This T cell receptor beta chain emerged from a study of T cell repertoires and leukemia-associated antigens. This clonotype is medium-sized within its sample. Antigen unknown. TCRdb ran MiXCR on the 5' RACE reads and lists one entry per CDR3 protein. In the table there are roughly 10,000 distinct CDR3 sequences, less than 55% of which are singletons. The sequenced sample was CD3+ T cells sorted from blood and cultured. This receptor was taken from a female donor in good health.

The CDR3 coding sequence is TGCGCCAGCAGCCTGGGGACTAGCATAGCGCAGTATTTT. It yields the protein CASSLGTSIAQYF. The V and J genes are TRBV5-1 and TRBJ2-3; 9 bases align to TRBD2. The CDR3 has 13 amino acids. The V segment lost 4 bases and the J segment 10 bases; nucleotides outside the gene matches: 7. Germline V lookup: CDR1 SGHRS, CDR2 YFSETQ.